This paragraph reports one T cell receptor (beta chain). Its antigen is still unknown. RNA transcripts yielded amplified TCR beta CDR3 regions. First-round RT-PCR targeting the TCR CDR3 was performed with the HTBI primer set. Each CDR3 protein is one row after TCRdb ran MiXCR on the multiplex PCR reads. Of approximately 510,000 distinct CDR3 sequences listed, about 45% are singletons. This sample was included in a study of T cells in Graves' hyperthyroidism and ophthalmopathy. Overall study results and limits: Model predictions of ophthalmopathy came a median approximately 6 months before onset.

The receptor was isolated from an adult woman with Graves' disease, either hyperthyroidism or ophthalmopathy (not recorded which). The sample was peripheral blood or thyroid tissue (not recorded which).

The CDR3 protein is CASSRPVAGGETQYF. The CDR3 bases are TGTGCCAGCAGTCGCCCCGTAGCGGGAGGGGAGACCCAGTACTTC. The genes are TRBV6-2 or TRBV6-3 and TRBJ2-5, with 11 bases fitting TRBD2. The ends lost 5 bases at V and 5 bases at J; junction bases unmatched: 7. CDR3 size: 15 residues. The germline V gene has CDR1 MNHEY and CDR2 SVGEGT.